This TCR beta chain was profiled in a study of blood T cell repertoires in COVID-19. Turning to the study itself: T cells, B-cell-depleted T cells, or PBMCs provided the cDNA or gDNA that served as material.

Germline loops: CDR1 LGHDT, CDR2 YNNKEL (reference sequence). The CDR3 extends over 13 amino acids. Deletions cut 4 bases from V and 4 bases from J, with 7 bases between. Per the original data handling: Estimation of nucleated cell counts was performed using reference gene primer amplification. TCRdb's table, derived via immunoSEQ multiplex PCR, lists solely in-frame clones and lacks some. That table is the source of V, J and clone size, and D and trimming were worked out from the DNA. The data hold roughly 350,000 clones, with about nine tenths observed a single time. Seattle-derived patients entered the study during active infection and were followed longitudinally.

The chain combines TRBV3-1 (or the pseudogene TRBV3-2) with TRBJ1-4; D ambiguous. This receptor was taken from a woman aged 45-65 years with COVID-19, enrolled during active disease. Sequenced sample: peripheral blood. The CDR3 loop is CASSPRVNEKLFF. CDR3 in DNA: TGTGCCAGCAGCCCCCGGGTTAATGAAAAACTGTTTTTT.